This TCR beta chain emerged from a study of cytomegalovirus exposure and HLA in healthy donors. CDR1 and CDR2 (germline): MRHNA, SNTAGT. J gave up 4 bases and V 2 bases, and 6 bases lay outside the gene matches. CDR3 length: 15 amino acids. About this clone itself: What it binds is unknown.

Regarding the study as a whole: An apparent linkage of common viral pathogens to several of the most significant clusters emerged in a later analysis.

Researchers ran the PCR with 60 Vbeta and 13 Jbeta primers. Produced via immunoSEQ multiplex PCR; TCRdb's table is partial and in-frame only. The data show tens of thousands of clones, around 73% seen once. Material for sequencing was PBMCs. The receptor was derived from a man over 45 in good health and CMV-seronegative. V usage is TRBV6-4 and J usage is TRBJ2-5; 8 bases fit TRBD2. The CDR3 region has the DNA TGTGCCAGCAGTGACAGCTACGGGGGGGCAGAGACCCAGTACTTC. This codes for CASSDSYGGAETQYF.